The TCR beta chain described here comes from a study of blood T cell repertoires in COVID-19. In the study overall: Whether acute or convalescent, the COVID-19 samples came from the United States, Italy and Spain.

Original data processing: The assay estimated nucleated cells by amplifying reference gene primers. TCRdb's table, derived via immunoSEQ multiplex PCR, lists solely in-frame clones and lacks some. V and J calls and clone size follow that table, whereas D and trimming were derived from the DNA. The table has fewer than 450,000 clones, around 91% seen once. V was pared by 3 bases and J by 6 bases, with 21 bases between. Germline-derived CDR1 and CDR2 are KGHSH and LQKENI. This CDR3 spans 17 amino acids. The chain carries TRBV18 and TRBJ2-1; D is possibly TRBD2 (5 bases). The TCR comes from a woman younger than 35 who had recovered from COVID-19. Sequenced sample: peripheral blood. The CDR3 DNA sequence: TGTGCCAGCTCACCGCCGTTGAGGGTTTCGGTTGGCAATGAGCAGTTCTTC. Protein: CASSPPLRVSVGNEQFF.